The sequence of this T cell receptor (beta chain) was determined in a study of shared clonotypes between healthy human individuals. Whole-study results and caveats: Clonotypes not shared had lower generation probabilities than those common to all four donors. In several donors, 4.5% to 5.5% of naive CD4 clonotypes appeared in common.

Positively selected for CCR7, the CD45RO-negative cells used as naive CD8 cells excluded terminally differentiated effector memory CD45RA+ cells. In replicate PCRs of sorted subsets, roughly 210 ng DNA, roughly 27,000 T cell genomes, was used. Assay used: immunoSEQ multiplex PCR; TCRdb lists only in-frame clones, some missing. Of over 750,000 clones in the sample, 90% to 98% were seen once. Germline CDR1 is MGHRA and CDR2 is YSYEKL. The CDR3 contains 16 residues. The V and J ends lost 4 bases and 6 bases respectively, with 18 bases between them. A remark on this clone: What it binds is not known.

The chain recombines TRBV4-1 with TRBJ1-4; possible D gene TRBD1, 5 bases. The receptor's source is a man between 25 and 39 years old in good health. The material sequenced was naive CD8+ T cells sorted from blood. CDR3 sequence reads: CASSPLGAEPYEKLFF. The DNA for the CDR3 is TGCGCCAGCAGCCCTCTAGGGGCAGAGCCTTATGAAAAACTGTTTTTT.